This TCR beta chain came from a study of cytomegalovirus exposure and HLA in healthy donors. Researchers ran the PCR with 60 Vbeta and 13 Jbeta primers. Here immunoSEQ multiplex PCR was the method, and the copy in TCRdb shows in-frame clones only, minus some. The table has under 110,000 clones, 75% seen once. Study findings and constraints: The study designated about 180 TCR beta chains cytomegalovirus-associated. Most of the CMV-associated TCR beta chains (in a later analysis) appeared to be HLA-restricted. Analysis performed later found approximately 17,000 TCR beta sequences associated with HLA alleles at 0.05 false discovery rate. Earlier analysis yielded a pattern in which most TCR beta V segments were productive about 87% or about 30% of the time.

About this clone itself: Its antigen remains unidentified.

The CDR3 has 11 amino acids. V shed 6 bases and J shed 9 bases, with 9 bases lying between them. Germline CDR1 is SGHAT and CDR2 is FQDESV (reference sequence). The sequenced sample consisted of PBMCs. This TCR was recovered from a man in his forties or fifties in good health and CMV-seronegative. The gene calls are TRBV11-1 and TRBJ2-1, with D possibly being TRBD2 (5 bases). CDR3 region: CASRLVGEQFF. As DNA, the CDR3 is TGTGCCAGCAGACTAGTGGGTGAGCAGTTCTTC.